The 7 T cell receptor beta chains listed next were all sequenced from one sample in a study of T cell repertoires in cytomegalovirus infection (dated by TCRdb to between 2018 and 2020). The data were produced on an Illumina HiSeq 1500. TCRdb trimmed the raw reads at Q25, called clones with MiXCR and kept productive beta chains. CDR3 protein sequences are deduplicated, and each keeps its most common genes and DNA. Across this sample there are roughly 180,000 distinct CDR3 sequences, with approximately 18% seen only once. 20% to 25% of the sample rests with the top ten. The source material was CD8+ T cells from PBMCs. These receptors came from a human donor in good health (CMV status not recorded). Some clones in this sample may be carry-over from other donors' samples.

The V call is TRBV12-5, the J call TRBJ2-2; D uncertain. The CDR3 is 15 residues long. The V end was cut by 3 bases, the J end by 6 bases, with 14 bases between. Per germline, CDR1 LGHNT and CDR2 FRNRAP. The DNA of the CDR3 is TGTGCTAGTGGTTTTAAAGGCTCTCCCGCCGGGGAGCTGTTTTTT. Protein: CASGFKGSPAGELFF.

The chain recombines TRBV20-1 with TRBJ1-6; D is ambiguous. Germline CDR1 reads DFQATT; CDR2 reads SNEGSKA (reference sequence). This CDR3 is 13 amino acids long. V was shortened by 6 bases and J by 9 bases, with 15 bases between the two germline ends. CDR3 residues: CSATDGVVSPLHF. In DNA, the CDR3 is TGCAGTGCGACCGACGGGGTTGTTTCACCCCTCCACTTT.

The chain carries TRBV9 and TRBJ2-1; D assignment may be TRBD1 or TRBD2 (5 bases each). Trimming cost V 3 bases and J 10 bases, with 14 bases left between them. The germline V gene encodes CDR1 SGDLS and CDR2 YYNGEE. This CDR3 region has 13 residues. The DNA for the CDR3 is TGTGCCAGCAGCGCGCCGGGACCCGGGGAGCAGTTCTTC. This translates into CASSAPGPGEQFF.

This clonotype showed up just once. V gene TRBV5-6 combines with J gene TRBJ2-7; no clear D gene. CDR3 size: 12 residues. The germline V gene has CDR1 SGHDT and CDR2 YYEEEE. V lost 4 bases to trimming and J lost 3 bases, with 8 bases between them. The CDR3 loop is CASSDLRYEQYF. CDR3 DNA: TGTGCCAGCAGCGACCTACGCTACGAGCAGTACTTC.

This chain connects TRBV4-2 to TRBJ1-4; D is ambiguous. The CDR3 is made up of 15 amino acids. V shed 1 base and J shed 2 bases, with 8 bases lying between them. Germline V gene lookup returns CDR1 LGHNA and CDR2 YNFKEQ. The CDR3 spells CASSQGAATNEKLFF. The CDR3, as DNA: TGTGCCAGCAGCCAAGGGGCAGCGACTAATGAAAAACTGTTTTTT.

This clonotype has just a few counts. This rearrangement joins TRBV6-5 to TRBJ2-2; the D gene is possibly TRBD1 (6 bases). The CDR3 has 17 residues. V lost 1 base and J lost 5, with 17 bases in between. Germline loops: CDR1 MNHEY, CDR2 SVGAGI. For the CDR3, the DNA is TGTGCCAGCAGTTACTGGGCAGGGGATCCCCTTACCGGGGAGCTGTTTTTT. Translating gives CASSYWAGDPLTGELFF.

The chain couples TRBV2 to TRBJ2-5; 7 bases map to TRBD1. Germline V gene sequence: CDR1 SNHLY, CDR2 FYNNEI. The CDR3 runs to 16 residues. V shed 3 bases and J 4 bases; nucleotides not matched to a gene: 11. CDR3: CASSDVRGRSRETQYF. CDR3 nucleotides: TGTGCCAGCAGTGACGTGAGGGGGCGATCCAGAGAGACCCAGTACTTC.